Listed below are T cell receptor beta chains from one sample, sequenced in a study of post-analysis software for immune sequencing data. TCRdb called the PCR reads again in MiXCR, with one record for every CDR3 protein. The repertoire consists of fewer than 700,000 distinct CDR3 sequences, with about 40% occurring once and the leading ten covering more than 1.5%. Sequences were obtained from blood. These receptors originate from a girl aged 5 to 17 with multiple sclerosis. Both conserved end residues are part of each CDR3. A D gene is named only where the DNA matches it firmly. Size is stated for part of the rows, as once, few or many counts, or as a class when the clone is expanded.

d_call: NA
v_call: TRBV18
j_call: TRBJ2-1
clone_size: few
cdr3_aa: CASSLERYANEQFF
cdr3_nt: TGTGCCAGCTCACTAGAAAGATATGCCAATGAGCAGTTCTTC

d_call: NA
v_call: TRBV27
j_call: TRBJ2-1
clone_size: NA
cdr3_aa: CASSPWEYYNEQFF
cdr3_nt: TGTGCCAGCAGTCCGTGGGAATACTACAATGAGCAGTTCTTC

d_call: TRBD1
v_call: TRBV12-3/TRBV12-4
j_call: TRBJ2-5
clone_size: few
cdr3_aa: CASSSAQGTGETQYF
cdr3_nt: TGTGCCAGCAGTTCTGCACAGGGGACCGGGGAGACCCAGTACTTC

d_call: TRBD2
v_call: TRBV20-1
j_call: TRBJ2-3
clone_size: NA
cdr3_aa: CSARKRGSTDTQYF
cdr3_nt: TGCAGTGCTAGGAAGCGGGGTAGCACAGATACGCAGTATTTT

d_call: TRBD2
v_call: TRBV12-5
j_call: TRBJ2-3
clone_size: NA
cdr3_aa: CASGSGTTTTDTQYF
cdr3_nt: TGTGCTAGTGGGTCCGGGACTACCACCACAGATACGCAGTATTTT

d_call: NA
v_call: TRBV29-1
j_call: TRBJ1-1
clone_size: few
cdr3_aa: CSVDRVASMNTEAFF
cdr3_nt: TGCAGCGTTGATCGTGTAGCTAGTATGAACACTGAAGCTTTCTTT

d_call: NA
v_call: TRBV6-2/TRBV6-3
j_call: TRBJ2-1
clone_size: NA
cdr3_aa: CASSWDSLHKEQFF
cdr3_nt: TGTGCCAGCAGTTGGGACTCCCTCCACAAGGAGCAGTTCTTC

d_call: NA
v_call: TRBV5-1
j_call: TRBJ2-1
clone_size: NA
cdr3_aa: CASTSGRLLHNEQFF
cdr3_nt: TGCGCCAGCACCTCGGGACGACTCCTTCACAATGAGCAGTTCTTC

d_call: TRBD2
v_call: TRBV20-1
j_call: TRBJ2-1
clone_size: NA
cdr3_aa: CSAPRASGRVEQFF
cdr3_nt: TGCAGTGCCCCAAGGGCTAGCGGGAGGGTTGAGCAGTTCTTC

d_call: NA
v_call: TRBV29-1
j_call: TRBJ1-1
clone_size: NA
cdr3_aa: CSVLIRVGTEAFF
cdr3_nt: TGCAGCGTTCTAATCAGGGTCGGCACTGAAGCTTTCTTT

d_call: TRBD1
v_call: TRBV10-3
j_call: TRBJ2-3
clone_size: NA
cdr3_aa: CAIRGDRPDTQYF
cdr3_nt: TGTGCCATCAGGGGGGACAGACCAGATACGCAGTATTTT

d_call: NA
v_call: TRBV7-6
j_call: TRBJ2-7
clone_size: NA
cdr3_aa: CASSSLFTSYEQYF
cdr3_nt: TGTGCCAGCAGTTCACTTTTTACTTCCTACGAGCAGTACTTC

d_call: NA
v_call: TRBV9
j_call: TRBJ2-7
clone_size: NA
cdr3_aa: CASSVKLPYEQYF
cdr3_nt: TGTGCCAGCAGCGTAAAATTGCCCTACGAGCAGTACTTC

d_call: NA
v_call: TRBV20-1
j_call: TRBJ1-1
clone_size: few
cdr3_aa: CSAGDQRVAEAFF
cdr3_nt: TGCAGTGCGGGGGACCAACGGGTTGCTGAAGCTTTCTTT

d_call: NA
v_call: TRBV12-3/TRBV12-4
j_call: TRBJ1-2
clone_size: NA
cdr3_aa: CASSSTETANYGYTF
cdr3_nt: TGTGCCAGCAGTTCCACAGAGACAGCTAACTATGGCTACACCTTC

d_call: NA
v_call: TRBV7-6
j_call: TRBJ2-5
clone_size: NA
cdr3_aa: CASSLGHREGETQYF
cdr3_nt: TGTGCCAGCAGCTTAGGTCACAGGGAGGGAGAGACCCAGTACTTC

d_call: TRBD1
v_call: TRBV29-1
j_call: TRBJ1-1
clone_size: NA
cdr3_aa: CSVEGLGTGVTEAFF
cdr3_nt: TGCAGCGTTGAAGGACTTGGGACAGGGGTCACTGAAGCTTTCTTT

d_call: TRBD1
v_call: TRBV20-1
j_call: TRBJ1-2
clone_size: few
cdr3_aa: CSAENRGGKGYTF
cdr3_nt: TGCAGTGCTGAGAACAGGGGAGGGAAAGGCTACACCTTC

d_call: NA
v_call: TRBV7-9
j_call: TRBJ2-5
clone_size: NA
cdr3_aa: CASSLVRTQETQYF
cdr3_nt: TGTGCCAGCAGCTTAGTGAGGACACAAGAGACCCAGTACTTC

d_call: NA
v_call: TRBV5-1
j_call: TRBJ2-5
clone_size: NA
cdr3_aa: CASSFGAEETQYF
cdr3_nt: TGCGCCAGCAGCTTTGGGGCGGAAGAGACCCAGTACTTC

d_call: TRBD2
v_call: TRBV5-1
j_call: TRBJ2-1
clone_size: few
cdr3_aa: CASSFGTSGFNEQFF
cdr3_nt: TGCGCCAGCAGCTTCGGGACTAGCGGGTTCAATGAGCAGTTCTTC

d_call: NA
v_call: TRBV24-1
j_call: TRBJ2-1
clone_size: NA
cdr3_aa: CATSDPGTPSPNEQFF
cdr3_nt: TGTGCCACCAGTGATCCGGGAACCCCCTCCCCAAATGAGCAGTTCTTC

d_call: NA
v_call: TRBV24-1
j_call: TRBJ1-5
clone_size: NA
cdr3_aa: CATGESNQPQHF
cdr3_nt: TGTGCCACCGGGGAGAGCAATCAGCCCCAGCATTTT

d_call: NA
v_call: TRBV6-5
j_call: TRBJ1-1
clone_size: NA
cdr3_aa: CASSSDLSNTEAFF
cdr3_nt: TGTGCCAGCAGTTCCGACCTCTCGAACACTGAAGCTTTCTTT

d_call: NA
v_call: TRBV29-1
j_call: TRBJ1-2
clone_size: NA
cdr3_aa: CSSWGTTLGYTF
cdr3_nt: TGCAGCTCCTGGGGGACGACGTTGGGCTACACCTTC

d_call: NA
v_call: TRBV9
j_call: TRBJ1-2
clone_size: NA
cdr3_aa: CASTHGAGAGFGYGYTF
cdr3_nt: TGTGCCAGCACGCACGGCGCCGGGGCAGGGTTTGGGTATGGCTACACCTTC

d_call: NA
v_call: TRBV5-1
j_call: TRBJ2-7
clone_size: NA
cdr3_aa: CASGTLSYNEQYF
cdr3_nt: TGCGCCAGCGGGACGCTTTCCTACAATGAGCAGTACTTC

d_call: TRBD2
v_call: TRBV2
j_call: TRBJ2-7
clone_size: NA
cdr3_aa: CASRQLAGLYEQYF
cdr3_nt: TGTGCCAGCAGACAACTAGCGGGTCTCTACGAGCAGTACTTC

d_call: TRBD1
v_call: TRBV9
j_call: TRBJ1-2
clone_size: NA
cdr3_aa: CASSEPQGTGGYGYTF
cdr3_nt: TGTGCCAGCAGCGAGCCCCAGGGGACAGGGGGCTATGGCTACACCTTC

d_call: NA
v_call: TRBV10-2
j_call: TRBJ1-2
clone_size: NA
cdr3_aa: CASSEQGIYGYTF
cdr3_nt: TGCGCCAGCAGTGAACAAGGCATCTATGGCTACACCTTC

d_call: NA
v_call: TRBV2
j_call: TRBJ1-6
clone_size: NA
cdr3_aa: CASSETARGNSPLHF
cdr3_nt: TGTGCCAGCAGTGAAACGGCCAGGGGTAATTCACCCCTCCACTTT

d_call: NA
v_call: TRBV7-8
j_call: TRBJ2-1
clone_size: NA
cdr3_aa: CASSLGGGGGGYNEQFF
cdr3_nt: TGTGCCAGCAGCTTAGGGGGAGGGGGCGGGGGATACAATGAGCAGTTCTTC

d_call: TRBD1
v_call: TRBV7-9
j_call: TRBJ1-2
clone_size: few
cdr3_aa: CASSLGQGSGYTF
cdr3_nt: TGTGCCAGCAGCTTGGGACAGGGAAGCGGCTACACCTTC

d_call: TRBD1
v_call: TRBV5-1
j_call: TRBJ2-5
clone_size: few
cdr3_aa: CASRTDRGPQETQYF
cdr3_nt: TGCGCCAGCAGAACAGACAGGGGACCCCAAGAGACCCAGTACTTC

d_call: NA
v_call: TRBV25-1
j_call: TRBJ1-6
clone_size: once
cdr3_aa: CASSATDSAYNSPLHF
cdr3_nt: TGTGCCAGCAGTGCAACCGACAGTGCGTATAATTCACCCCTCCACTTT

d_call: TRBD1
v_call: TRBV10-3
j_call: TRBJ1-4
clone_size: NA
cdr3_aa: CAIRGTGVNEKLFF
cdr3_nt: TGTGCCATCAGGGGGACAGGAGTTAATGAAAAACTGTTTTTT

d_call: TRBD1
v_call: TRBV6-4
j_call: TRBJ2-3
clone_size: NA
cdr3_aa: CASSDQGQATDTQYF
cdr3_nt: TGTGCCAGCAGTGACCAGGGACAGGCGACAGATACGCAGTATTTT

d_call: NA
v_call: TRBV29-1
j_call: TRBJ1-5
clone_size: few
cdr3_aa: CSVGASNQPQHF
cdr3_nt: TGCAGCGTGGGGGCTAGCAATCAGCCCCAGCATTTT

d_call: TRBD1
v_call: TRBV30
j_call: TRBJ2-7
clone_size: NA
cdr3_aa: CAWSSGQGIYEQYF
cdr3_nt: TGTGCCTGGAGTTCGGGACAGGGAATATACGAGCAGTACTTC

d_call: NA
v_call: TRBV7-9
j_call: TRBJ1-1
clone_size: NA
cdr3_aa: CASSPYREVNTEAFF
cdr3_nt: TGTGCCAGCAGCCCTTACAGGGAAGTGAACACTGAAGCTTTCTTT

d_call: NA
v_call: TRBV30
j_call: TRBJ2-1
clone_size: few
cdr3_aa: CAWGSFGGIKFF
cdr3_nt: TGTGCCTGGGGGTCGTTTGGGGGGATAAAGTTCTTC

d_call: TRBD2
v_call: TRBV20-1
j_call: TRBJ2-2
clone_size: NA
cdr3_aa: CSARGLAGTGELFF
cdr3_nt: TGCAGTGCTAGGGGGCTAGCGGGCACCGGGGAGCTGTTTTTT

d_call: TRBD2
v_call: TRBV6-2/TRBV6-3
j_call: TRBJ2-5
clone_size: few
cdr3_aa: CASSYGTSGYNEQYF
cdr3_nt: TGTGCCAGCAGTTACGGGACTAGCGGGTACAATGAGCAGTACTTC

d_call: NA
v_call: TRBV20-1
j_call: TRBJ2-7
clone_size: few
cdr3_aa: CSARDIKSYEQYF
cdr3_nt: TGCAGTGCTAGAGATATTAAATCCTACGAGCAGTACTTC

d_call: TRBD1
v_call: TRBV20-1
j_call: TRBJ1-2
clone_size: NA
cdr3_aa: CSAPGGDGYTF
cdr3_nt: TGCAGTGCCCCAGGGGGCGATGGCTACACCTTC

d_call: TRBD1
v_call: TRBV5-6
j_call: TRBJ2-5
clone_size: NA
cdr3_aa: CASSLTGGLETQYF
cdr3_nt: TGTGCCAGCAGCTTGACAGGGGGCTTGGAGACCCAGTACTTC

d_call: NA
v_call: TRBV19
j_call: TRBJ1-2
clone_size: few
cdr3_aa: CASSPLGSGYTF
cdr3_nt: TGTGCCAGTAGTCCCCTAGGTTCCGGCTACACCTTC

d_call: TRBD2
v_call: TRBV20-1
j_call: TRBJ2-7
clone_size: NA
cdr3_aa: CSAFREGRTYEQYF
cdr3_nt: TGCAGTGCCTTTCGGGAGGGGCGGACCTACGAGCAGTACTTC

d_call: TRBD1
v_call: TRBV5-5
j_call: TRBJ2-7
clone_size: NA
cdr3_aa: CASSYAAGTGAYEQYF
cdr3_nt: TGTGCCAGCAGCTACGCCGCCGGGACAGGGGCCTACGAGCAGTACTTC

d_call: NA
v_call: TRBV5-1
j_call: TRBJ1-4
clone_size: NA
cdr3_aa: CASSLEDYNEKLFF
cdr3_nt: TGCGCCAGCAGCTTGGAGGATTATAATGAAAAACTGTTTTTT

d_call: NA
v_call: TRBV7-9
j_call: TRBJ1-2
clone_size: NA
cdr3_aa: CASSVPGPRNYGYTF
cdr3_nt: TGTGCCAGCAGCGTTCCGGGACCGAGAAACTATGGCTACACCTTC

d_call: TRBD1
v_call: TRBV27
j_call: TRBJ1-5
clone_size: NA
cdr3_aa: CASSLRGRGLGAQPQHF
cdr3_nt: TGTGCCAGCAGTTTAAGGGGGCGGGGGCTTGGGGCTCAGCCCCAGCATTTT

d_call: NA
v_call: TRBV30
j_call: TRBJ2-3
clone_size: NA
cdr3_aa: CAWSVQARGRGDTQYF
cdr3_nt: TGTGCCTGGAGTGTACAAGCGCGGGGGCGGGGGGATACGCAGTATTTT

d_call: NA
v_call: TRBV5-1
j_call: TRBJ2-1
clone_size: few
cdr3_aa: CASSFLAGNEQFF
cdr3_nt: TGCGCCAGCAGCTTTCTAGCTGGCAATGAGCAGTTCTTC

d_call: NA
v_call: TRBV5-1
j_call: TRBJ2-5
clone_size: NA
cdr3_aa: CASSPDPGREQETQYF
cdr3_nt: TGCGCCAGCAGCCCCGACCCCGGCCGTGAACAAGAGACCCAGTACTTC

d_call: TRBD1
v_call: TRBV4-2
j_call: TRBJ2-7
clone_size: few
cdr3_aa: CASSQDRGSEQYF
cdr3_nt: TGTGCCAGCAGCCAAGACAGGGGGTCCGAGCAGTACTTC

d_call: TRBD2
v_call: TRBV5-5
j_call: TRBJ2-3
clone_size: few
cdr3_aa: CASSSLAGVQDTQYF
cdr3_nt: TGTGCCAGCAGCTCGCTAGCGGGAGTGCAAGATACGCAGTATTTT

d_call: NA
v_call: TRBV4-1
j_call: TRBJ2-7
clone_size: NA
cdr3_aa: CASSPGIGWTSSYEQYF
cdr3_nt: TGCGCCAGCAGCCCAGGTATTGGCTGGACAAGCTCCTACGAGCAGTACTTC

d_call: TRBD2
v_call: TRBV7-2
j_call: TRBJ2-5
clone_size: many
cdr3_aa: CASSSSPGGETQYF
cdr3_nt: TGTGCCAGCAGCTCCTCCCCGGGGGGGGAGACCCAGTACTTC